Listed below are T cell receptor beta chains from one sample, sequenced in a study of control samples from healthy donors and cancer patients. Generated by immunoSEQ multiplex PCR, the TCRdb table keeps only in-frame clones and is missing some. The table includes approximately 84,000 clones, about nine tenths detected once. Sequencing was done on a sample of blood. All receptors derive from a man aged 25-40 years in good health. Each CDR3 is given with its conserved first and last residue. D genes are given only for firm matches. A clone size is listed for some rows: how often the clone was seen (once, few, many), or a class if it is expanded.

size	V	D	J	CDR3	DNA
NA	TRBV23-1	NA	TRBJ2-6	CASSPSPTSGANVLTF	TGCGCCAGCAGTCCTTCCCCCACATCCGGGGCCAACGTCCTGACTTTC
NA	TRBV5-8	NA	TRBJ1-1	CASSLFGTEAFF	TGTGCCAGCAGCTTATTTGGCACTGAAGCTTTCTTT
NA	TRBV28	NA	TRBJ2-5	CASSLRVRGETQYF	TGTGCCAGCAGTTTAAGGGTGCGAGGGGAGACCCAGTACTTC
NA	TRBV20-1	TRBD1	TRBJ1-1	CSASPGQGAYSLNTEAFF	TGCAGTGCTAGTCCGGGACAGGGGGCCTACTCCTTGAACACTGAAGCTTTCTTT
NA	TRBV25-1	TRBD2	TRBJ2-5	CASTDGPGGITETQYF	TGTGCCAGCACTGACGGTCCGGGGGGTATTACGGAGACCCAGTACTTC
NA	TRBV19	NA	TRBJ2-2	CASSIVGGNTGELFF	TGTGCCAGTAGTATAGTGGGGGGGAACACCGGGGAGCTGTTTTTT
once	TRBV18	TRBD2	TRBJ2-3	CASSPYSGRGGDTQYF	TGTGCCAGCTCACCGTATAGCGGGAGAGGGGGAGATACGCAGTATTTT
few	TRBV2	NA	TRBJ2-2	CASSEGVGVTTRTGELFF	TGTGCCAGCAGTGAAGGTGTGGGGGTTACTACGAGAACCGGGGAGCTGTTTTTT
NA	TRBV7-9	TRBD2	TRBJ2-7	CASSFLAGDQYF	TGTGCCAGCAGCTTCCTAGCGGGAGATCAGTACTTC
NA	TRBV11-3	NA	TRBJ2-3	CASSLGRRDGTDTQYF	TGTGCCAGCAGCTTAGGGCGTAGGGATGGCACAGATACGCAGTATTTT
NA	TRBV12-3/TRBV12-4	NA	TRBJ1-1	CASSPGANQAFF	TGTGCCAGCAGCCCAGGGGCGAATCAAGCTTTCTTT
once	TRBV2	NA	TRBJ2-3	CASGSTDTQYF	TGTGCCAGCGGCTCCACAGATACGCAGTATTTT
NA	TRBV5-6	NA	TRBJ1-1	CASSSTGTWTEAFF	TGTGCCAGCAGCTCCACAGGGACGTGGACTGAAGCTTTCTTT
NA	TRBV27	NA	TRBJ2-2	CASSLGGRDTGELFF	TGTGCCAGCAGTCTGGGGGGGCGCGACACCGGGGAGCTGTTTTTT
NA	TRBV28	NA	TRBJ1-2	CASSAFSGTELYGYTF	TGTGCCAGCAGTGCCTTCTCAGGGACCGAACTATATGGCTACACCTTC
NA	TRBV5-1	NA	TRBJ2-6	CASSLLPGKGHSGANVLTF	TGCGCCAGCAGCTTGTTGCCAGGGAAAGGACACTCTGGGGCCAACGTCCTGACTTTC
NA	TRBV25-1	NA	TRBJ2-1	CASSDPRGRARDEQFF	TGTGCCAGCAGTGACCCCAGGGGCAGGGCCCGCGATGAGCAGTTCTTC
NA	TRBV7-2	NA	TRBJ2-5	CASSLAWGGQETQYF	TGTGCCAGCAGCTTAGCGTGGGGTGGGCAAGAGACCCAGTACTTC
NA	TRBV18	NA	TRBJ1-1	CASSPPGGVSTEAFF	TGTGCCAGCTCACCCCCCGGGGGGGTATCCACTGAAGCTTTCTTT
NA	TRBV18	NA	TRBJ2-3	CASSPPNEDTQYF	TGTGCCAGCTCACCACCGAACGAGGATACGCAGTATTTT
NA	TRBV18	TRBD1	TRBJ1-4	CASSPRAGGTTNEKLFF	TGTGCCAGCTCACCTCGGGCAGGGGGAACAACTAATGAAAAACTGTTTTTT
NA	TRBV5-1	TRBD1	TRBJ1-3	CASSPGSDRGQTIYF	TGCGCCAGCAGCCCGGGATCGGACAGGGGGCAAACCATATATTTT
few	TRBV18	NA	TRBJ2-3	CASSPSRTTDTQYF	TGTGCCAGCTCACCAAGTCGGACCACAGATACGCAGTATTTT
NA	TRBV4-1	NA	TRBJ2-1	CASSQASGPLDYNEQFF	TGCGCCAGCAGCCAAGCATCTGGCCCCCTCGATTACAATGAGCAGTTCTTC
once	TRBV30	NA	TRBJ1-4	CAWSDRTGGEKLFF	TGTGCCTGGAGTGATCGGACGGGGGGTGAAAAACTGTTTTTT